Presented here are 30 T cell receptor beta chains from one specimen sequenced in a study of T cells in Graves' hyperthyroidism and ophthalmopathy. From RNA transcripts, TCR beta CDR3 regions were amplified. First-round RT-PCR targeting the TCR CDR3 was performed with the HTBI primer set. TCRdb ran MiXCR on the multiplex PCR reads and lists one entry per CDR3 protein. Of nearly 250,000 distinct CDR3 sequences listed, about a sixth are singletons. Sequenced material: blood. These receptors originate from a young woman with Graves' ophthalmopathy.

The sample holds many counts of this clonotype. The DNA of the CDR3 is TGCAGCGTTGAACGGGGGCGCGGAGATACGCAGTATTTT. It encodes CSVERGRGDTQYF. The J gene is TRBJ2-3, the V gene TRBV29-1; D may correspond to TRBD1 or TRBD2 (6 bases each). This CDR3 contains 13 residues. V lost 2 bases to trimming and J lost 5 bases, with 11 bases between them. Germline V gene lookup returns CDR1 SQVTM and CDR2 ANQGSEA.

In this sample, this clonotype turned up many times. The gene calls are TRBV7-2 and TRBJ1-4, with D tentatively TRBD1 (6 bases). The germline V gene encodes CDR1 SGHTA and CDR2 FQGNSA. This CDR3 comprises 14 residues. V was pared by 1 base and J by 6 bases, with 9 bases between. The CDR3 DNA sequence: TGTGCCAGCAGCTTAGGGGGGCTGGATGAAAAACTGTTTTTT. Amino acids: CASSLGGLDEKLFF.

In its sample, this clonotype was seen many times. The CDR3 spells CSARVGNEQFF. In DNA form, the CDR3 reads TGCAGTGCTAGAGTTGGCAATGAGCAGTTCTTC. The V call is TRBV20-1, the J call TRBJ2-1; no firm D call. The CDR3 is 11 residues long. Trimming removed 1 base from V and 6 bases from J, with 4 bases in between. Germline CDR1 reads DFQATT; CDR2 reads SNEGSKA (reference sequence).

In its sample, this clonotype was seen many times. The J gene is TRBJ1-2, the V gene TRBV6-2 or TRBV6-3, with TRBD1 matching 8 bases. The V and J ends lost 6 bases and 6 bases, in that order; junction bases with no gene match: 3. CDR3 length equals 12 residues. Germline CDR1 is MNHEY and CDR2 is SVGEGT. The DNA of the CDR3 is TGTGCCAGCAGAGGACAGGGAGATGGCTACACCTTC. This gives the protein CASRGQGDGYTF.

This clonotype was counted ten times or more. J is TRBJ2-2 and V is TRBV28; perhaps TRBD1 as D (5 bases). The germline V gene encodes CDR1 MDHEN and CDR2 SYDVKM. The CDR3 is 12 amino acids. Trimming removed 9 bases from V and 6 bases from J, with 11 bases in between. CDR3 DNA: TGTGCCAGTACAGAACAGGCCGGGGAGCTGTTTTTT. Amino acids: CASTEQAGELFF.

This clonotype was observed many times. The chain recombines TRBV5-8 with TRBJ2-2; TRBD1 matches at 8 bases. The V gene's germline CDR1 is SGHTS and CDR2 YDEGEE. The CDR3 totals 17 residues. V trimming: 4 bases; J trimming: 4 bases; junction bases outside the gene matches: 12. The CDR3 here is CASSASGTGGFTGELFF. The CDR3 coding sequence is TGTGCCAGCAGCGCCTCCGGGACAGGTGGATTCACCGGGGAGCTGTTTTTT.

This clonotype was picked up many times. This chain uses TRBV7-8 with TRBJ2-1, with 14 bases identical to TRBD2. Germline V gene sequence: CDR1 SGHVS, CDR2 FQNEAQ. J was trimmed by 7 bases and V by 4 bases; bases with no gene match: 9. CDR3 length equals 17 residues. CDR3 nucleotides: TGTGCCAGCAGCTCTAGACTAGCGGGAGGGCCTGGAAATGAGCAGTTCTTC. It yields the protein CASSSRLAGGPGNEQFF.

This clonotype occurred many times. The chain combines TRBV9 with TRBJ1-1; D is unclear. The germline V gene encodes CDR1 SGDLS and CDR2 YYNGEE. The CDR3 is 12 amino acids. Trimming shortened V by 6 bases and J by 1 base, and 7 bases separated the two germline ends. This CDR3 is CASKSKNTEAFF. The CDR3 DNA is TGTGCCAGCAAGAGCAAGAACACTGAAGCTTTCTTT.

To note about this clonotype: This may be a read error: a much more frequent sequence differs by one nucleotide. This chain links TRBV5-4 with TRBJ2-3; 12 bases are a match to TRBD2. The CDR3 spans 17 residues. CDR1 SGHNT and CDR2 YYREEE come from the germline V gene (reference sequence). Trimming removed 4 bases from V and 5 bases from J; junction bases left unmatched: 11. The CDR3 here is CASSRASGRADKDTQYF. The CDR3 nucleotides read TGTGCCAGCAGCCGGGCTAGCGGGAGGGCAGATAAAGATACGCAGTATTTT. Based on the CDR3 plus reference TRBV5-4 and TRBJ2-3, the full variable domain is ETGVTQSPTHLIKTRGQQVTLRCSSQSGHNTVSWYQQALGQGPQFIFQYYREEENGRGNFPPRFSGLQFPNYSSELNVNALELDDSALYLCASSRASGRADKDTQYFGPGTRLTVL.

At least ten counts were recorded for this clonotype. CDR3 amino acids: CASSLMGGPTYNEQFF. DNA for the CDR3: TGTGCCAGCAGTTTAATGGGCGGACCGACCTACAATGAGCAGTTCTTC. The V gene is TRBV27, the J gene TRBJ2-1; D call uncertain. Per germline, CDR1 MNHEY and CDR2 SMNVEV (reference sequence). This CDR3 contains 16 residues. V was trimmed by 2 bases and J by 2 bases, leaving 13 bases between them.

This clonotype was seen more than once but under ten times. A read error is possible here, since a much larger clone lies one base away. V and J are TRBV6-1 and TRBJ2-5, with D perhaps TRBD1 (6 bases). There are 13 residues in the CDR3. CDR1 and CDR2 (germline): MNHNS, SASEGT. V was clipped by 5 bases and J by 4 bases, with 11 bases between them. The CDR3 coding sequence is TGTGCCAGCAGTCCACAGGGATTAGAGACCCAGTACTTC. Protein product: CASSPQGLETQYF.

The chain joins TRBV28 to TRBJ2-1; 15 bases are shared with TRBD2. CDR3 size: 18 residues. Germline V CDR1 and CDR2: MDHEN, SYDVKM. The ends lost 7 bases at V and 9 bases at J; junction bases unmatched: 16. CDR3 protein: CASNPTVRTSGRGAEQFF. CDR3 nucleotides: TGTGCCAGCAACCCAACGGTGAGGACTAGCGGGAGGGGTGCTGAGCAGTTCTTC.

This clonotype was detected ten times or more. The chain uses TRBV7-2 and TRBJ1-2; the D is unclear. The CDR3 sequence is 13 residues long. V was shortened by 3 bases and J by 4 bases, with 9 bases between the two germline ends. Germline CDR1 reads SGHTA; CDR2 reads FQGNSA. The CDR3: CASSFDPAYGYTF. For the CDR3, the DNA is TGTGCCAGCAGCTTCGATCCAGCCTATGGCTACACCTTC.

Many counts were recorded for this clonotype. V is TRBV3-1 and J is TRBJ2-1, with D possibly called TRBD1 or TRBD2 (5 bases each). Germline V gene data show CDR1 as LGHDT and CDR2 as YNNKEL (reference sequence). Between the trimmed V and J ends, which lost 4 bases and 9 bases, there was a span of 10 bases. The CDR3 runs 12 residues. CDR3 coding DNA: TGTGCCAGCAGCCCGGTCGGGGCTGAGCAGTTCTTC. Translated: CASSPVGAEQFF.

This clonotype occurred many times. This sequence joins TRBV6-1 and TRBJ2-7, with D perhaps TRBD1 (5 bases). Germline V gene sequence: CDR1 MNHNS, CDR2 SASEGT. The length of the CDR3 is 14 residues. Trimming stripped 1 base from V and 1 base from J, with 8 bases between. The CDR3, as DNA: TGTGCCAGCAGTGAAGACCACAGGTCCTACGAGCAGTACTTC. This gives the protein CASSEDHRSYEQYF.

There are many counts of this clonotype. V usage is TRBV30 and J usage is TRBJ2-5; no clear D gene. The V and J ends lost 0 bases and 2 bases respectively, with 7 bases between them. CDR1 and CDR2 (germline): GTSNPN, SVGIG (reference sequence). The CDR3 is 13 residues long. For the CDR3, the DNA is TGTGCCTGGAGTGTACGCTGGCAAGAGACCCAGTACTTC. This encodes CAWSVRWQETQYF.

As DNA, the CDR3 is TGTGCCAGCAGCTTACTCACCGGGGATACGCAGTATTTT. Its translation is CASSLLTGDTQYF. The chain joins TRBV11-2 to TRBJ2-3; the D is unclear. CDR3 length: 13 amino acids. Per the germline V gene, CDR1 is SGHAT and CDR2 is FQNNGV. Trimming removed 2 bases at V and 6 bases at J, with 9 bases between. Based on the CDR3 plus reference TRBV11-2 and TRBJ2-3, the full variable domain is EAGVAQSPRYKIIEKRQSVAFWCNPISGHATLYWYQQILGQGPKLLIQFQNNGVVDDSQLPKDRFSAERLKGVDSTLKIQPAKLEDSAVYLCASSLLTGDTQYFGPGTRLTVL.

This clonotype has ten or more counts. This rearrangement joins TRBV12-3 or TRBV12-4 to TRBJ1-6; 7 bases align to TRBD1. The CDR3 covers 13 residues. V trimming: 5 bases; J trimming: 10 bases; junction bases outside the gene matches: 5. The CDR3 region has the DNA TGTGCCAGCAGTCCAGGGGGAAGCTCACCCCTCCACTTT. It translates to CASSPGGSSPLHF.

This clonotype has more than one count but fewer than ten. The chain employs TRBV14 and TRBJ2-1; 7 bases agree with TRBD2. There are 15 residues in the CDR3. From germline, CDR1 is SGHDN and CDR2 FVKESK. V gave up 0 bases and J gave up 9 bases; unmatched junction bases: 8. For the CDR3, the DNA is TGTGCCAGCAGCCAAGACTCTTGGGGGGGAGGTGAGCAGTTCTTC. Translation gives CASSQDSWGGGEQFF.

This clonotype was seen repeatedly, ten times or more. The gene calls are TRBV7-8 and TRBJ2-3; 9 bases map to TRBD2. CDR1 and CDR2 from the germline V gene are SGHVS and FQNEAQ. This CDR3 contains 18 residues. V lost 2 bases and J lost 4; bases outside the gene matches: 13. CDR3 amino acids: CASSLLAAGGPGSDTQYF. In DNA, the CDR3 is TGTGCCAGCAGCTTATTGGCTGCGGGGGGGCCAGGGTCAGATACGCAGTATTTT.

This rearrangement joins TRBV29-1 to TRBJ2-2, with D uncertain. The germline V gene encodes CDR1 SQVTM and CDR2 ANQGSEA. The CDR3 loop spans 11 amino acids. The germline V and J ends were trimmed by 3 bases and 5 bases, with 4 bases remaining between them. The CDR3 DNA is TGCAGCGTTGATGCGACCGGGGAGCTGTTTTTT. Protein: CSVDATGELFF.

V is TRBV3-1 and J is TRBJ2-7; 10 bases align to TRBD2. Germline V CDR1 and CDR2: LGHDT, YNNKEL (reference sequence). V trimming: 0 bases; J trimming: 1 base; junction bases outside the gene matches: 9. CDR3 length equals 18 residues. In DNA form, the CDR3 reads TGTGCCAGCAGCCAAGATAGGCCTAGCGGGGGCAAATCCTACGAGCAGTACTTC. This translates into CASSQDRPSGGKSYEQYF.

The sample holds many counts of this clonotype. This chain links TRBV19 with TRBJ1-1; D may be TRBD1 (6 bases). Deletions cut 10 bases from V and 3 bases from J, with 12 bases between. Germline CDR1 is LNHDA and CDR2 is SQIVND (reference sequence). CDR3 length: 12 residues. In nucleotides, the CDR3 is TGTGCCACACAGGGACCGGACACTGAAGCTTTCTTT. Translation gives CATQGPDTEAFF.

The chain combines TRBV12-3 or TRBV12-4 with TRBJ2-3; D is undetermined. V was shortened by 5 bases and J by 5 bases, with 11 bases between the two germline ends. This CDR3 spans 13 amino acids. Here the CDR3 DNA reads TGTGCCAGCAGTCGTGGGGATGGAGATACGCAGTATTTT. Its protein is CASSRGDGDTQYF.

This clonotype appeared many times. The gene calls are TRBV3-1 and TRBJ1-5; 8 bases agree with TRBD1. There are 15 residues in the CDR3. Looked up from germline, CDR1 is LGHDT and CDR2 is YNNKEL (reference sequence). Trimming at V came to 4 bases and at J to 7 bases, leaving 9 bases not matched to a gene. The DNA for the CDR3 is TGTGCCAGCAGCCTAAGTCCAGGGGGCGGACAGCCCCAGCATTTT. It codes for CASSLSPGGGQPQHF.

Comments on this clonotype: With a much larger clone just one base away, this may be a read error. The rearrangement joins TRBV20-1 to TRBJ2-7; 7 nucleotides agree with TRBD2. The CDR3 contains 11 residues. Per germline, CDR1 DFQATT and CDR2 SNEGSKA (reference sequence). In DNA form, the CDR3 reads TGCGGGGCTAGCGGAACCTACAAGCAGTACTTC. The encoded protein is CGASGTYKQYF.

Many counts were recorded for this clonotype. The rearrangement links TRBV11-2 to TRBJ2-7, with TRBD2 matching over 9 bases. V shed 4 bases, J shed 7 bases, and the junction held 5 bases outside the gene matches. Germline-derived CDR1 and CDR2 are SGHAT and FQNNGV. The CDR3 consists of 13 residues. The CDR3 spells CASSSSTSGEQYF. Written as DNA, the CDR3 is TGTGCCAGCAGCTCAAGTACTAGCGGGGAGCAGTACTTC.

This clonotype was counted ten times or more. The chain joins TRBV27 to TRBJ2-1; D remains ambiguous. CDR1 and CDR2 from the germline V gene are MNHEY and SMNVEV (reference sequence). The V gene lost 2 bases and the J gene lost 6 bases, with 8 bases spanning the gap. The CDR3 spans 13 residues. CDR3 sequence (DNA): TGTGCCAGCAGTTTAATTAACCTCAATGAGCAGTTCTTC. Encoded protein: CASSLINLNEQFF.

This clonotype was detected ten times or more. The V call is TRBV29-1, the J call TRBJ2-5; 7 nucleotides agree with TRBD1. Looked up from germline, CDR1 is SQVTM and CDR2 is ANQGSEA. The CDR3 loop spans 13 amino acids. Trimming cost V 3 bases and J 5 bases; bases outside gene matches: 6. The CDR3 is CSVDQGEGETQYF. In nucleotides, the CDR3 is TGCAGCGTTGACCAGGGGGAAGGGGAGACCCAGTACTTC.

This chain uses TRBV5-8 with TRBJ1-1, with TRBD1 matching 12 bases. The junction had 11 bases not matched to a gene; V was cut back by 9 bases and J by 5 bases. Germline lookup yields CDR1 SGHTS and CDR2 YDEGEE. The CDR3 length is 15 residues. CDR3 loop: CATNSGTGGRTEAFF. The DNA for the CDR3 is TGTGCCACAAACTCCGGGACAGGGGGCCGGACTGAAGCTTTCTTT.